These 30 T cell receptor beta chains came from one sample sequenced in a study of shared clonotypes between healthy human individuals. Assay used: immunoSEQ multiplex PCR; TCRdb lists only in-frame clones, some missing. Here the sample spans roughly 1 million clones, approximately 70% being singletons. The sequencing input was memory CD4+ T cells sorted from blood. Described subset: CD45RA-negative fraction. Source of these receptors: a man aged 18 to 29 in good health.

This clone appeared a few times. This sequence joins TRBV6-5 and TRBJ1-2, with 10 bases identical to TRBD1. The germline CDR1 and CDR2 sequences are MNHEY and SVGAGI. The V and J ends lost 6 bases and 0 bases, in that order; junction bases with no gene match: 4. This CDR3 has 15 amino acids. The CDR3 spells CASRRGQGANYGYTF. CDR3 sequence (DNA): TGTGCCAGCAGGAGAGGACAGGGGGCTAACTATGGCTACACCTTC.

The J gene is TRBJ2-6, the V gene TRBV7-9; D remains unclear. Trimming took off 7 bases at V and 4 bases at J, with 8 bases between the two ends. The CDR3 sequence is 13 residues long. CDR1 and CDR2 (germline): SEHNR, FQNEAQ (reference sequence). DNA of the CDR3: TGTGCCAGCATGCATCAGGGGGCCAACGTCCTGACTTTC. It is translated as CASMHQGANVLTF. The full variable domain, completed using reference TRBV7-9 and TRBJ2-6, is DTGVSQNPRHKITKRGQNVTFRCDPISEHNRLYWYRQTLGQGPEFLTYFQNEAQLEKSRLLSDRFSAERPKGSFSTLEIQRTEQGDSAMYLCASMHQGANVLTFGAGSRLTVL.

This chain links TRBV10-3 with TRBJ1-5; unclear D gene. Trimming removed 3 bases at V and 1 base at J, with 7 bases between. Germline loops: CDR1 ENHRY, CDR2 SYGVKD. This CDR3 comprises 14 residues. The CDR3 DNA follows: TGTGCCATCAGTGACCAGGTGAGCAATCAGCCCCAGCATTTT. Translating it yields CAISDQVSNQPQHF.

This clone was seen once. The gene calls are TRBV9 and TRBJ2-3; D call uncertain. This CDR3 is 14 amino acids long. V lost 4 bases, J lost 1 base, and 10 bases lay in between. The germline gives CDR1 SGDLS, CDR2 YYNGEE. The CDR3 nucleotides read TGTGCCAGCAGCCCTTCAGGAGGCACAGATACGCAGTATTTT. It yields the protein CASSPSGGTDTQYF.

With respect to this clone: One junction end does not reproduce the germline sequence, and a read error may be involved. V is TRBV5-4 and J is TRBJ2-4; possible D gene TRBD1, 6 bases. This CDR3 comprises 14 residues. Per the germline V gene, CDR1 is SGHNT and CDR2 is YYREEE (reference sequence). This chain's CDR3 is CASSRLQGENIQYF. The CDR3 DNA sequence: TGCGCCAGCAGCCGATTACAGGGTGAAAACATTCAGTACTTC.

The V gene is TRBV6-6, the J gene TRBJ2-5; D perhaps matches TRBD2 (6 bases). The V end lost 4 bases, the J end lost 4 bases, and 16 bases lay between the germline ends. The CDR3 consists of 15 residues. Germline V gives CDR1 MNHNY, CDR2 SVGAGI (reference sequence). The CDR3 sequence: CASSSRLVLIETQYF. The DNA of the CDR3 is TGTGCCAGCAGTTCAAGACTAGTCTTGATAGAGACCCAGTACTTC.

Details on this clone: Other nucleotide sequences in the sample specify the same CDR3. This chain uses TRBV5-1 with TRBJ2-2; 9 bases agree with TRBD1. Germline V gene data show CDR1 as SGHRS and CDR2 as YFSETQ. V gave up 4 bases and J gave up 3 bases; unmatched junction bases: 4. The CDR3 totals 15 residues. CDR3 in amino acids: CASSLDRGDTGELFF. CDR3 DNA sequence: TGCGCCAGCAGCCTAGACAGGGGGGACACCGGGGAGCTGTTTTTT.

The chain uses TRBV5-4 and TRBJ2-7; a weak D match, TRBD2 (6 bases). CDR3 size: 16 residues. Germline V gene lookup returns CDR1 SGHNT and CDR2 YYREEE (reference sequence). Trimming stripped 2 bases from V and 6 bases from J, with 21 bases between. The CDR3 is CASSFSGGTRVGEQYF. In DNA form, the CDR3 reads TGTGCCAGCAGCTTCTCGGGCGGGACCCGGGTCGGCGAGCAGTACTTC.

Turning to this clone: The identical CDR3 is also encoded by other nucleotide sequences in the sample. This chain connects TRBV19 to TRBJ1-4, with D uncertain. The V end lost 3 bases, the J end lost 8 bases, and 13 bases lay between the germline ends. The CDR3 contains 14 residues. The germline gives CDR1 LNHDA, CDR2 SQIVND (reference sequence). The CDR3 is CASSIEGAREKLFF. CDR3 nucleotide sequence: TGTGCCAGTAGTATCGAGGGAGCGAGGGAAAAACTGTTTTTT.

This clone was detected only once. V usage is TRBV11-2 and J usage is TRBJ2-5, with 7 bases identical to TRBD1. From germline, CDR1 is SGHAT and CDR2 FQNNGV. The V gene end was trimmed by 5 bases and the J gene end by 1 base; junction bases not matched to a gene: 7. The CDR3 has 15 amino acids. CDR3 sequence: CASSPPHRGQETQYF. CDR3 coding DNA: TGTGCCAGCAGCCCCCCCCACAGGGGCCAAGAGACCCAGTACTTC.

J is TRBJ2-2 and V is TRBV2, with D unclear. The CDR3 has 12 residues. Per the germline V gene, CDR1 is SNHLY and CDR2 is FYNNEI. The V and J ends lost 7 bases and 6 bases respectively, with 9 bases between them. The CDR3, as DNA: TGTGCCAGCAAAGTGGACGCCGGGGAGCTGTTTTTT. This codes for CASKVDAGELFF.

This clone appeared a few times. Other DNA sequences in this sample translate to the same CDR3. The chain is built from TRBV30 and TRBJ1-1, with D tentatively TRBD1 (5 bases). Germline loops: CDR1 GTSNPN, CDR2 SVGIG (reference sequence). Trimming took off 0 bases at V and 1 base at J, with 6 bases between the two ends. The CDR3 totals 13 residues. CDR3 protein: CAWSVGQNTEAFF. Here the CDR3 DNA reads TGTGCCTGGAGTGTAGGACAGAACACTGAAGCTTTCTTT.

This chain links TRBV7-2 with TRBJ1-1, with a possible D match to TRBD1 (5 bases). This CDR3 is built from 16 residues. The ends were cut back, 5 bases at V and 0 bases at J, with 16 bases in the middle. From germline, CDR1 is SGHTA and CDR2 FQGNSA. This CDR3 reads CASSPWGGGMNTEAFF. CDR3 nucleotide sequence: TGTGCCAGCAGCCCGTGGGGGGGAGGCATGAACACTGAAGCTTTCTTT.

The genes are TRBV23-1 and TRBJ2-5; tentatively, D is TRBD1 (6 bases). TRBV23-1 is placed among ORFs of uncertain function. V was clipped by 10 bases and J by 5 bases, with 20 bases between them. There are 14 residues in the CDR3. CDR3 protein: CAIGWGLMRETQYF. As DNA, the CDR3 is TGCGCCATCGGGTGGGGGCTGATGCGGGAGACCCAGTACTTC.

The chain joins TRBV5-1 to TRBJ1-1; D is possibly TRBD1 (6 bases). Germline CDR1 reads SGHRS; CDR2 reads YFSETQ. The CDR3 runs 14 residues. Trimming cost V 5 bases and J 3 bases, with 14 bases left between them. CDR3 region: CASRKGGLDTEAFF. The CDR3 region has the DNA TGCGCCAGCAGAAAAGGGGGTTTGGACACTGAAGCTTTCTTT. Variable domain in full (rest from reference TRBV5-1 and TRBJ1-1): KAGVTQTPRYLIKTRGQQVTLSCSPISGHRSVSWYQQTPGQGLQFLFEYFSETQRNKGNFPGRFSGRQFSNSRSEMNVSTLELGDSALYLCASRKGGLDTEAFFGQGTRLTVV.

The chain has TRBV15 and TRBJ1-6, with a weak D call TRBD1 (5 bases). This CDR3 is 15 amino acids long. V was trimmed by 2 bases and J by 9 bases, leaving 14 bases between them. Germline V CDR1 and CDR2: LNHNV, YYDKDF (reference sequence). CDR3 in DNA: TGTGCCACCAGCAGAATCACAGGTACTGGTTCACCCCTCCACTTT. This gives the protein CATSRITGTGSPLHF. The full variable domain, completed using reference TRBV15 and TRBJ1-6, is DAMVIQNPRYQVTQFGKPVTLSCSQTLNHNVMYWYQQKSSQAPKLLFHYYDKDFNNEADTPDNFQSRRPNTSFCFLDIRSPGLGDTAMYLCATSRITGTGSPLHFGNGTRLTVT.

The chain carries TRBV6-6 and TRBJ2-7; D uncertain. Germline V lookup: CDR1 MNHNY, CDR2 SVGAGI (reference sequence). This CDR3 has 15 amino acids. V was pared by 2 bases and J by 7 bases, with 18 bases between. The CDR3 DNA reads as TGTGCCAGCAGTTACGTGTACTACCTTACGGGTGAGCAGTACTTC. Translating it yields CASSYVYYLTGEQYF.

V and J are TRBV7-2 and TRBJ2-7; 11 nucleotides match TRBD2. Trimming removed 1 base from V and 5 bases from J; junction bases left unmatched: 7. The germline CDR1 and CDR2 sequences are SGHTA and FQGNSA. The CDR3 consists of 16 residues. The CDR3 DNA reads TGTGCCAGCAGCTTAGAAGGTAGCGGGGGGGTGAACGAGCAGTACTTC. Its protein is CASSLEGSGGVNEQYF. The variable domain in full, with the rest retrieved from reference TRBV7-2 and TRBJ2-7, is GAGVSQSPSNKVTEKGKDVELRCDPISGHTALYWYRQSLGQGLEFLIYFQGNSAPDKSGLPSDRFSAERTGGSVSTLTIQRTQQEDSAVYLCASSLEGSGGVNEQYFGPGTRLTVT.

The genes are TRBV30 and TRBJ2-3; D is unclear. CDR1 is GTSNPN and CDR2 is SVGIG in the germline V gene (reference sequence). Trimming took off 5 bases at V and 2 bases at J, with 8 bases between the two ends. There are 12 residues in the CDR3. Here the CDR3 reads CAWEKDTDTQYF. CDR3 DNA sequence: TGTGCCTGGGAGAAAGACACAGATACGCAGTATTTT.

The genes are TRBV28 and TRBJ2-2; tentative D call: TRBD2 (5 bases). CDR1 is MDHEN and CDR2 is SYDVKM in the germline V gene. This CDR3 contains 12 residues. V was trimmed by 6 bases and J by 7 bases, leaving 9 bases between them. CDR3 in DNA: TGTGCCAGCAGCCCTAGCAGCGGGGAGCTGTTTTTT. Amino acids: CASSPSSGELFF. The variable domain in full, completed from reference TRBV28 and TRBJ2-2, reads DVKVTQSSRYLVKRTGEKVFLECVQDMDHENMFWYRQDPGLGLRLIYFSYDVKMKEKGDIPEGYSVSREKKERFSLILESASTNQTSMYLCASSPSSGELFFGEGSRLTVL.

This clone was seen only a few times. The genes are TRBV19 and TRBJ1-6; D perhaps matches TRBD1 (5 bases). From germline, CDR1 is LNHDA and CDR2 SQIVND (reference sequence). The ends were cut back, 0 bases at V and 8 bases at J, with 8 bases in the middle. This CDR3 spans 14 amino acids. The CDR3 protein is CASSIDRGYSPLHF. DNA for the CDR3: TGTGCCAGTAGTATAGATCGGGGGTATTCACCCCTCCACTTT.

A word on this clone: Other DNA sequences in this specimen translate into the identical CDR3. The genes are TRBV2 and TRBJ2-7; D is undetermined. CDR3 length: 11 amino acids. The germline gives CDR1 SNHLY, CDR2 FYNNEI. Trimming stripped 6 bases from V and 3 bases from J, with 6 bases between. As DNA, the CDR3 is TGTGCCAGCAGGGGATTCTACGAGCAGTACTTC. Translated: CASRGFYEQYF. The complete variable domain, with remaining parts taken from reference TRBV2 and TRBJ2-7, reads EPEVTQTPSHQVTQMGQEVILRCVPISNHLYFYWYRQILGQKVEFLVSFYNNEISEKSEIFDDQFSVERPDGSNFTLKIRSTKLEDSAMYFCASRGFYEQYFGPGTRLTVT.

V and J are TRBV2 and TRBJ2-1, with D possibly matching TRBD2 (5 bases). Germline V gene lookup returns CDR1 SNHLY and CDR2 FYNNEI. CDR3 length: 12 residues. Trimming cost V 4 bases and J 10 bases, with 11 bases left between them. The CDR3 DNA is TGTGCCAGCAGTGTATTTGGCGGGGAGCAGTTCTTC. Encoded protein: CASSVFGGEQFF. Filled out from reference TRBV2 and TRBJ2-1, the complete variable domain reads EPEVTQTPSHQVTQMGQEVILRCVPISNHLYFYWYRQILGQKVEFLVSFYNNEISEKSEIFDDQFSVERPDGSNFTLKIRSTKLEDSAMYFCASSVFGGEQFFGPGTRLTVL.

V is TRBV29-1 and J is TRBJ2-5; D may correspond to TRBD1 or TRBD2 (7 bases each). Germline lookup yields CDR1 SQVTM and CDR2 ANQGSEA. CDR3 length: 15 amino acids. V was shortened by 0 bases and J by 6 bases, with 17 bases between the two germline ends. The CDR3 bases are TGCAGCGTTGAAGATAGGGGGAGGGGGCCACAGACCCAGTACTTC. It specifies CSVEDRGRGPQTQYF.

The chain employs TRBV6-1 and TRBJ1-4, with 7 bases matching TRBD1. Germline V gene data show CDR1 as MNHNS and CDR2 as SASEGT. With 5 bases clipped from V and 6 bases from J, the junction kept 6 bases outside the gene matches. The CDR3 contains 14 residues. Here the CDR3 DNA reads TGTGCCAGCAGTCGCAGGGGGGGGGATGAAAAACTGTTTTTT. It specifies CASSRRGGDEKLFF.

This clone was detected a few times. The chain joins TRBV2 to TRBJ2-7, with D tentatively TRBD1 or TRBD2 (5 bases each). This CDR3 is built from 14 residues. Germline V gene data show CDR1 as SNHLY and CDR2 as FYNNEI. Trimming took 6 bases from V and 0 from J, leaving 12 bases between them. The CDR3 nucleotides are TGTGCCAGCAGGGACCGGGACGCCTCCTACGAGCAGTACTTC. This sequence encodes CASRDRDASYEQYF.

Only one count was recorded for this clone. The rearrangement joins TRBV15 to TRBJ1-2; TRBD1 aligns across 9 bases. Germline CDR1 and CDR2: LNHNV and YYDKDF (reference sequence). Trimming at V came to 1 base and at J to 3 bases, leaving 0 bases not matched to a gene. The CDR3 totals 14 residues. CDR3: CATSRGDRDYGYTF. The CDR3 nucleotides are TGTGCCACCAGCAGAGGGGACAGGGACTATGGCTACACCTTC.

The V gene is TRBV2, the J gene TRBJ1-5; D not certain. CDR3 length equals 15 residues. V was trimmed by 2 bases and J by 3 bases, leaving 11 bases between them. Germline CDR1 reads SNHLY; CDR2 reads FYNNEI. The CDR3 region is CASSEWIPDNQPQHF. CDR3 nucleotides: TGTGCCAGCAGTGAATGGATTCCGGACAATCAGCCCCAGCATTTT.

There are a few counts of this clone. The V and J genes are TRBV2 and TRBJ1-5; TRBD1 matches at 7 bases. The CDR3 extends over 14 amino acids. The ends lost 6 bases at V and 1 base at J; junction bases unmatched: 3. Germline-derived CDR1 and CDR2 are SNHLY and FYNNEI. The CDR3 coding sequence is TGTGCCAGCAGAAAGGGGGCCAGCAATCAGCCCCAGCATTTT. It codes for CASRKGASNQPQHF.

The chain recombines TRBV6-5 with TRBJ1-2; D might be TRBD1 (5 bases). Germline assignment: CDR1 MNHEY and CDR2 SVGAGI. The CDR3 spans 12 residues. V shed 6 bases and J shed 9 bases, with 14 bases lying between them. The CDR3 DNA is TGTGCCAGCAGGTACGGGACGGGGAGCTACACCTTC. Translating it yields CASRYGTGSYTF.